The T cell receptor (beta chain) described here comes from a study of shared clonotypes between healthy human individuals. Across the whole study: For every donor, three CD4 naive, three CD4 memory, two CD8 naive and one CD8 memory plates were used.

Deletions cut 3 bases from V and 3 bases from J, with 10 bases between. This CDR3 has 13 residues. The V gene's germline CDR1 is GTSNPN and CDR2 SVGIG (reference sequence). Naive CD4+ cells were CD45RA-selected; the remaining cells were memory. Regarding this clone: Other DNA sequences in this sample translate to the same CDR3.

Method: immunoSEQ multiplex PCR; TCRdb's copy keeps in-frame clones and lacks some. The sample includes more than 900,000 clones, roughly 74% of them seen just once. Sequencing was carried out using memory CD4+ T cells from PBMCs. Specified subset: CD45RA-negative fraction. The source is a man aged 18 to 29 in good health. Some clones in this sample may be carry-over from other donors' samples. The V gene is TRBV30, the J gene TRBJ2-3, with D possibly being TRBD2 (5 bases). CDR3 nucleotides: TGTGCCTGGAGAAAAGCGGCGACAGATACGCAGTATTTT. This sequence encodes CAWRKAATDTQYF.